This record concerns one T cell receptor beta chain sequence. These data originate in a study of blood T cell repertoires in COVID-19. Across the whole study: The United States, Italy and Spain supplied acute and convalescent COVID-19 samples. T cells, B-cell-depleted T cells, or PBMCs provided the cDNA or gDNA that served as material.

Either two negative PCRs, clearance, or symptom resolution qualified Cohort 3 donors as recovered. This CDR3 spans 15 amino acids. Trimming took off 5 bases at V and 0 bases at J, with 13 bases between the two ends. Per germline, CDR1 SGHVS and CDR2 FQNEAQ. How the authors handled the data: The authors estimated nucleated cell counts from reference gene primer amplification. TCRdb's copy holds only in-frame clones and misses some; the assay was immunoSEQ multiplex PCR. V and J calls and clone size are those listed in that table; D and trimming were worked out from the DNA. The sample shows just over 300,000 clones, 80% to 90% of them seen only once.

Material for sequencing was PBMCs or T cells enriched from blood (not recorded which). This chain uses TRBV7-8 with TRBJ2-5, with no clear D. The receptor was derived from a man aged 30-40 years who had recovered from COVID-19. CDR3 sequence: CASSRDGDYQETQYF. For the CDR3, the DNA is TGTGCCAGCAGCCGAGATGGAGACTACCAAGAGACCCAGTACTTC.